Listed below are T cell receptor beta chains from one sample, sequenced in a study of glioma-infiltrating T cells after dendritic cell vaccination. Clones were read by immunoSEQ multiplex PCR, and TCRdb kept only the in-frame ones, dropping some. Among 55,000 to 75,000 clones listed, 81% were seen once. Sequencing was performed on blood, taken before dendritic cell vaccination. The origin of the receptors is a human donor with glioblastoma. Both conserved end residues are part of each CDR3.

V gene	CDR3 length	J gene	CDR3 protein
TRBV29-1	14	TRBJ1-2	CSVNPGVPLSDYTF
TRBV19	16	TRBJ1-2	CASSIAGRGQLHGYTF
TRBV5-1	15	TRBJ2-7	CASSRLAGGFYEQYF
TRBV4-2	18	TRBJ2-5	CASSREGGAGGFQETQYF
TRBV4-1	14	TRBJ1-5	CASSLRQEGQPQHF
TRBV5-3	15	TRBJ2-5	CARSLPSGPTRTQYF
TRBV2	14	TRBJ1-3	CASRGGTSGNTIYF
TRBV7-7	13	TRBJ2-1	CASSETRDNEQFF
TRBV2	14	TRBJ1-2	CASRGDRGVNGYTF
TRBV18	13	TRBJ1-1	CASSKQANTEAFF
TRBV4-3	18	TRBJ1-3	CASSQDLTAPAAGNTIYF
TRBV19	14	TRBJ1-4	CASSMTGGREKLFF
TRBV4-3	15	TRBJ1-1	CASSHRTGMNTEAFF
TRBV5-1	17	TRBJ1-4	CASSLWDRGSTNEKLFF
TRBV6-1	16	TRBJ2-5	CASSDTPGQGLGTQYF
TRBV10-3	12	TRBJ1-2	CAIRAGFYGYTF
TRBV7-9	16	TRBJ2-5	CASSPGTSLGKETQYF
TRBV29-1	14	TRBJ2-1	CSVEDLGQYNEQFF
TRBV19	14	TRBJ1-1	CASRPGQENTEAFF
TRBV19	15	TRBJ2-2	CASRFGLGDTGELFF
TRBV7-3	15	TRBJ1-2	CASSLGAAIAYGYTF
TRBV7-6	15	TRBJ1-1	CASSLGAGSNTEAFF
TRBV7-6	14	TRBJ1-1	CASSLGLAGDEAFF
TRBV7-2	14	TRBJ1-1	CASSSYRESTEAFF
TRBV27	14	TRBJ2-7	CASSPPGLAYEQYF
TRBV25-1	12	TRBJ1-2	CATGGQGDGYTF
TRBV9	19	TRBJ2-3	CASSVDSGGEGLGTDTQYF
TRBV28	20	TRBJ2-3	CASSTPRKTGGIYYTDTQYF
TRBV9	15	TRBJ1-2	CASSAQDRGENGYTF
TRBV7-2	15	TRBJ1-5	CASSFDRGSNQPQHF
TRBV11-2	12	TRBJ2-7	CASSLPQYEQYF
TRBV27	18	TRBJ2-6	CASSESGSGPSGANVLTF
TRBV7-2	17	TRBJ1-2	CASSLASGQARDYGYTF
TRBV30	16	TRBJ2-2	CAWNPIRQGGNGELFF
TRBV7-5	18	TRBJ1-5	CARSYSPTVVRGNQPQHF
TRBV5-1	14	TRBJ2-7	CASSLKNRDYEQYF
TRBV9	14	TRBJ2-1	CASSVADYYNEQFF
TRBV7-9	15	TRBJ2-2	CASSLLQGGTGELFF
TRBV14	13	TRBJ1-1	CASSQDLNTEAFF
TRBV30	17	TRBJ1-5	CAWSVQGQGVGNQPQHF